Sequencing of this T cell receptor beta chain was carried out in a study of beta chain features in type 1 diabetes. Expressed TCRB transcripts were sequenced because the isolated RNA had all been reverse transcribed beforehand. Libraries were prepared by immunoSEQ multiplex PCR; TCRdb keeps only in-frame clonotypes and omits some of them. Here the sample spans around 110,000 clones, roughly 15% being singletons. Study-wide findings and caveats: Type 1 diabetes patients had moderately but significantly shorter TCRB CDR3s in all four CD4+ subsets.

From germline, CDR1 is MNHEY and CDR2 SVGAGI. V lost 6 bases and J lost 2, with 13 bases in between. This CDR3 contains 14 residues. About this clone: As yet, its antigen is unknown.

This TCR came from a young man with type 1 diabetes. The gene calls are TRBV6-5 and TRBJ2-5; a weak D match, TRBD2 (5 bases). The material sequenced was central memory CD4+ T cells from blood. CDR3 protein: CASSPVRGQETQYF. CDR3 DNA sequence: TGTGCCAGCAGCCCCGTCCGGGGTCAAGAGACCCAGTACTTC.